This entry lists 20 T cell receptor beta chains sequenced from one sample in a study of shared clonotypes between healthy human individuals. Selected positively for CCR7 and CD45RO-negative, naive CD8 cells excluded terminally differentiated effector memory CD45RA+ cells. The data were produced by immunoSEQ multiplex PCR, yet TCRdb's version contains in-frame clones alone and is incomplete. In the table there are around 1.9 million clones, 85% to 95% of which are singletons. The sample taken for sequencing was naive CD8+ T cells from PBMCs. Receptors originate from a man younger than 35 in good health. Some clones in this sample may be carry-over from other donors' samples.

The chain couples TRBV28 to TRBJ1-1; 9 nucleotides align to TRBD1. This CDR3 contains 16 residues. J gave up 7 bases and V 7 bases, and 16 bases lay outside the gene matches. The germline CDR1 and CDR2 sequences are MDHEN and SYDVKM. In DNA, the CDR3 is TGTGCCAGCACCTTAAGGGGCCGGACAGGGGCCGGTGAAGCTTTCTTT. Encoded protein: CASTLRGRTGAGEAFF.

The chain combines TRBV14 with TRBJ1-2, with D possibly TRBD1 on 5 matching bases. Looked up from germline, CDR1 is SGHDN and CDR2 is FVKESK. V lost 8 bases and J 4 bases, leaving 14 bases between the germline ends. This CDR3 region has 13 residues. The CDR3 loop reads CASSPRGSYGYTF. CDR3 nucleotide sequence: TGTGCCAGCTCCCCGAGGGGTAGCTATGGCTACACCTTC.

This chain connects TRBV6-5 to TRBJ2-3; D uncertain. Trimming left V 2 bases short and J 5 bases short, with 8 bases between. CDR3 length: 13 residues. Germline CDR1 MNHEY, CDR2 SVGAGI. CDR3 sequence: CASSYDAEDTQYF. The CDR3 DNA sequence: TGTGCCAGCAGTTACGATGCGGAAGATACGCAGTATTTT.

In regard to this clone: Other DNA sequences in this specimen translate into the identical CDR3. V and J are TRBV27 and TRBJ2-2; the D gene is possibly TRBD2 (7 bases). CDR3 size: 14 residues. Germline V gene data show CDR1 as MNHEY and CDR2 as SMNVEV (reference sequence). Trimming pared 2 bases from V and 6 bases from J, leaving 10 bases between. The CDR3 region is CASSLGGGPGELFF. In DNA form, the CDR3 reads TGTGCCAGCAGTTTAGGGGGGGGCCCCGGGGAGCTGTTTTTT.

This clone was detected once. This chain uses TRBV5-1 with TRBJ2-1; D ambiguous. CDR3 length: 17 residues. The V and J ends lost 0 bases and 0 bases respectively, with 13 bases between them. CDR1 SGHRS and CDR2 YFSETQ come from the germline V gene. Here the CDR3 reads CASSLAVGRSSYNEQFF. The CDR3 DNA follows: TGCGCCAGCAGCTTGGCCGTTGGGCGGAGCTCCTACAATGAGCAGTTCTTC.

This chain's CDR3 is CASSHPAGARGYTF. CDR3 nucleotides: TGCGCCAGCAGCCACCCCGCGGGGGCGCGGGGCTACACCTTC. J is TRBJ1-2 and V is TRBV4-1, with TRBD1 as a possible D gene (6 bases). Germline V lookup: CDR1 MGHRA, CDR2 YSYEKL. The CDR3 consists of 14 residues. V lost 3 bases, J lost 8 bases, and 16 bases lay in between.

V is TRBV18 and J is TRBJ1-1; the match to TRBD1 covers 10 bases. V was clipped by 3 bases and J by 5 bases; unmatched bases: 6. CDR1 and CDR2 (germline): KGHSH, LQKENI. CDR3 size: 15 residues. CDR3 sequence (DNA): TGTGCCAGCTCACCTAGGGACAGGGGTTTAACTGAAGCTTTCTTT. Residues: CASSPRDRGLTEAFF.

Note on this clone: This same CDR3 is encoded by further DNA sequences in the sample. The CDR3 sequence: CASSQEGSSGTYEQYF. In nucleotides, the CDR3 is TGTGCCAGCAGCCAAGAGGGCTCTAGCGGGACCTACGAGCAGTACTTC. This sequence joins TRBV4-2 and TRBJ2-7; 9 nucleotides agree with TRBD2. The CDR3 is 16 residues long. The junction had 5 bases not matched to a gene; V was cut back by 0 bases and J by 2 bases. Germline CDR1 and CDR2: LGHNA and YNFKEQ.

The gene calls are TRBV7-3 and TRBJ1-2, with TRBD1 matching 7 bases. V lost 5 bases and J lost 8; bases outside the gene matches: 8. Germline V CDR1 and CDR2: SGHTA, FQGTGA. The CDR3 covers 13 residues. The CDR3 is CASSPSLGGGYTF. For the CDR3, the DNA is TGTGCCAGCAGCCCCTCTTTAGGGGGCGGCTACACCTTC.

This clone was seen more than once but under ten times. The chain uses TRBV6-1 and TRBJ1-1; weak D call: TRBD1 (5 bases). The germline V gene has CDR1 MNHNS and CDR2 SASEGT. This CDR3 contains 14 residues. Trimming left V 8 bases short and J 4 bases short, with 17 bases between. In nucleotides, the CDR3 is TGTGCCAGCCCCAAAGGCGGGGCGGGCACTGAAGCTTTCTTT. Translated, it gives CASPKGGAGTEAFF.

The genes are TRBV5-5 and TRBJ1-2; D is unclear. This CDR3 is 15 amino acids long. Germline loops: CDR1 SGHKS, CDR2 YYEKEE (reference sequence). V was cut by 1 base and J by 5 bases, with 15 bases left in between. The CDR3 DNA is TGTGCCAGCAGCTTGTTGAAACAGCTGGTATATGGCTACACCTTC. It specifies CASSLLKQLVYGYTF.

The rearrangement links TRBV27 to TRBJ1-3; no firm D call. Between the trimmed V and J ends, which lost 5 bases and 0 bases, there was a span of 14 bases. Germline V gives CDR1 MNHEY, CDR2 SMNVEV (reference sequence). The CDR3 is 16 amino acids. CDR3 amino acids: CASSPRTEGSGNTIYF. The DNA of the CDR3 is TGTGCCAGCAGTCCCCGGACGGAAGGCTCTGGAAACACCATATATTTT.

The genes are TRBV10-1 and TRBJ2-7; no clear D gene. Trimming stripped 8 bases from V and 4 bases from J, with 18 bases between. CDR1 is WNHNN and CDR2 is SYGVQD in the germline V gene (reference sequence). The length of the CDR3 is 14 residues. The CDR3 DNA is TGCGCCAGCTCACCTGGCCCCGGTGGGTACGAGCAGTACTTC. As protein: CASSPGPGGYEQYF.

CDR3 residues: CASSLGGTYGEQYF. The CDR3 region has the DNA TGTGCCAGCAGCTTAGGCGGGACGTATGGCGAGCAGTACTTC. The chain recombines TRBV7-2 with TRBJ2-7, with D perhaps TRBD2 (6 bases). There are 14 residues in the CDR3. Trimming removed 1 base from V and 6 bases from J, with 13 bases in between. Germline CDR1 SGHTA, CDR2 FQGNSA.

The genes are TRBV27 and TRBJ2-7, with no clear D. Germline lookup yields CDR1 MNHEY and CDR2 SMNVEV (reference sequence). Trimming removed 5 bases from V and 0 bases from J, with 20 bases in between. CDR3 size: 17 residues. The CDR3 reads CASSLTPETESSYEQYF. In nucleotides, the CDR3 is TGTGCCAGCAGTCTGACCCCCGAGACGGAGAGCTCCTACGAGCAGTACTTC.

The chain is built from TRBV28 and TRBJ2-7, with 8 bases identical to TRBD1. Unmatched junction bases numbered 13, after V lost 3 bases and J lost 3 bases. Per the germline V gene, CDR1 is MDHEN and CDR2 is SYDVKM. The length of the CDR3 is 17 residues. The CDR3 protein is CASSLGSPTGVVYEQYF. The CDR3 DNA reads as TGTGCCAGCAGTTTGGGCTCTCCGACAGGGGTCGTCTACGAGCAGTACTTC.

This clone is a singleton in its sample. V is TRBV7-6 and J is TRBJ2-7; 7 bases map to TRBD2. The CDR3 is 18 residues long. J lost 4 bases, V lost 3 bases, and 18 bases had no gene match. Germline assignment: CDR1 SGHVS and CDR2 FNYEAQ. CDR3 amino acids: CASSFSTSDIPRTYEQYF. CDR3 nucleotide sequence: TGTGCCAGCAGCTTTAGCACTAGCGATATCCCACGGACTTACGAGCAGTACTTC.

This chain uses TRBV6-5 with TRBJ2-1; D is possibly TRBD1 (6 bases). Between the trimmed V and J ends, which lost 11 bases and 5 bases, there was a span of 13 bases. This CDR3 is built from 12 residues. CDR1 is MNHEY and CDR2 is SVGAGI in the germline V gene. The chain's CDR3 is CAAARDNNEQFF. CDR3 coding DNA: TGTGCCGCCGCCCGGGACAACAATGAGCAGTTCTTC.

The V and J genes are TRBV5-6 and TRBJ1-1; D is unresolved. CDR3 length equals 14 residues. V was trimmed by 3 bases and J by 5 bases, leaving 14 bases between them. Germline loops: CDR1 SGHDT, CDR2 YYEEEE. The CDR3 protein is CASSWSSGITEAFF. CDR3 nucleotides: TGTGCCAGCAGCTGGAGTTCGGGGATAACTGAAGCTTTCTTT.

The rearrangement joins TRBV9 to TRBJ2-7; TRBD2 matches at 7 bases. The CDR3 has 15 residues. The germline CDR1 and CDR2 sequences are SGDLS and YYNGEE. The V gene end was trimmed by 0 bases and the J gene end by 1 base; junction bases not matched to a gene: 4. The DNA of the CDR3 is TGTGCCAGCAGCGTAGCACTGGGAGGGTCCTACGAGCAGTACTTC. Residues: CASSVALGGSYEQYF. Full variable domain (missing parts from reference TRBV9 and TRBJ2-7): DSGVTQTPKHLITATGQRVTLRCSPRSGDLSVYWYQQSLDQGLQFLIQYYNGEERAKGNILERFSAQQFPDLHSELNLSSLELGDSALYFCASSVALGGSYEQYFGPGTRLTVT.